This paragraph reports one T cell receptor beta chain. Its antigen remains unknown. The record originates from a study of PD-1 blockade in classical Hodgkin lymphoma. Across the study: Intravenous infusions of nivolumab 3 mg/kg reached patients every 2 weeks.

Sequenced by immunoSEQ multiplex PCR; TCRdb stores in-frame clones only, minus some. Counted here are some 96,000 clones, more than 90% occurring once; the ten biggest clones make up 2.5% to 3.5%. Findings and limits, study-wide: After ASCT, patients who started nivolumab under 1 year later were excluded. Diversity similar to that of newly diagnosed patients was seen at baseline in complete responders. Reports described newly diagnosed patients as having lower baseline TCR diversity than healthy donors.

In every patient, relapse followed autologous stem cell transplantation, while exposure to brentuximab vedotin differed. Sequenced here: peripheral blood mononuclear cells (PBMCs), sampled at baseline. This TCR was sampled from a human donor with classical Hodgkin lymphoma.

The DNA for the CDR3 is TGTGCCAGCAGTGAAGTAGGGACAGGGAAAGAGACCCAGTACTTC. Protein sequence: CASSEVGTGKETQYF. The rearrangement uses TRBV6-1 and TRBJ2-5, with 9 positions matching TRBD1. This CDR3 has 15 residues. Germline V gene sequence: CDR1 MNHNS, CDR2 SASEGT. V shed 1 base, J shed 3 bases, and the junction held 3 bases outside the gene matches.